Sequencing of this TCR beta chain was carried out in a study of early stage breast cancer tumors. Study summary: Average read coverage per sample was approximately 10-fold.

Assay: immunoSEQ multiplex PCR; the TCRdb copy retains only in-frame clones and omits some. The table records 25,000 to 30,000 clones, around 50% of them present only once. Points from the study as a whole: Compared with adjacent normal breast, tumors showed about 2.3-fold denser, more clonal T cells.

Note on this clone: The antigen is not known.

The CDR3 loop spans 14 amino acids. Germline V gene data show CDR1 as GTSNPN and CDR2 as SVGIG (reference sequence). V gave up 2 bases and J gave up 0 bases, with 7 bases separating them. The chain joins TRBV30 to TRBJ1-4; D possibly corresponds to TRBD1 (6 bases). This sequence originates from a person aged 50-59 years with breast cancer. The sample taken for sequencing was breast tumor tissue. CDR3 in DNA: TGTGCCTGGAGTAGACAGGCAACTAATGAAAAACTGTTTTTT. This encodes CAWSRQATNEKLFF.